This T cell receptor beta chain was recovered during a study of cytomegalovirus exposure and HLA in healthy donors. The PCR had 60 Vbeta and 13 Jbeta primers. The table came from immunoSEQ multiplex PCR; TCRdb's copy has only in-frame clones and leaves some out. The table lists about 130,000 clones, around 77% of them singletons. After removal of 4 bases from V and 7 bases from J, the junction contained 9 bases not matched to a gene. Germline loops: CDR1 MNHEY, CDR2 SVGAGI. CDR3 size: 14 residues. The TCR comes from a man aged 45-65 years in good health and CMV-seronegative. V usage is TRBV6-5 and J usage is TRBJ1-2, with 7 bases identical to TRBD1. The sample consisted of PBMCs. The CDR3 coding sequence is TGTGCCAGCAGTTCCCCAGGGGGGCGGGCTGGCTACACCTTC. Protein sequence: CASSSPGGRAGYTF.